The 17 T cell receptor beta chains below were found in one sample sequenced in a study of Ad26.COV2.S vaccination and SARS-CoV-2 variants. Profiled with immunoSEQ multiplex PCR; TCRdb holds only in-frame clones, not every one. This table has nearly 95,000 clones, 82% appearing once. The material was peripheral blood, obtained after recovery from COVID-19. These TCRs come from a human donor who had recovered from COVID-19.

This chain uses TRBV12-3 or TRBV12-4 with TRBJ1-5; weak D call: TRBD1 (5 bases). This CDR3 is 13 amino acids long. Between the trimmed V and J ends, which lost 5 bases and 15 bases, there was a span of 20 bases. CDR3 amino acids: CASSQPTVPDRHF. CDR3 DNA sequence: TGTGCCAGCAGTCAGCCGACAGTCCCGGACCGGCATTTT.

The V gene is TRBV10-2, the J gene TRBJ2-1; 8 positions match TRBD2. CDR1 is WSHSY, CDR2 SAAADI, per germline. V was clipped by 6 bases and J by 5 bases; unmatched bases: 9. This CDR3 contains 15 residues. In DNA form, the CDR3 reads TGCGCCAGCAGCCCCGGGATAGCGGGACACAATGAGCAGTTCTTC. This gives the protein CASSPGIAGHNEQFF.

The chain carries TRBV9 and TRBJ2-1; 11 bases map to TRBD2. V dropped 3 bases and J dropped 2; count of bases not matched to a gene: 22. The V gene's germline CDR1 is SGDLS and CDR2 YYNGEE. The CDR3 consists of 22 residues. The CDR3 here is CASSAPQGLGLAVPGTYNEQFF. Written as DNA, the CDR3 is TGTGCCAGCAGCGCCCCCCAAGGGTTGGGACTAGCGGTCCCCGGTACCTACAATGAGCAGTTCTTC.

The V call is TRBV7-3, the J call TRBJ2-1; 7 nucleotides align to TRBD2. J was trimmed by 1 base and V by 3 bases; bases with no gene match: 6. The CDR3 sequence is 16 residues long. From germline, CDR1 is SGHTA and CDR2 FQGTGA. The CDR3 is CASSFQSGASYNEQFF. CDR3 DNA: TGTGCCAGCAGCTTTCAAAGCGGGGCGTCCTACAATGAGCAGTTCTTC.

The rearrangement links TRBV7-3 to TRBJ2-3, with a tentative D call TRBD1 (6 bases). The germline CDR1 and CDR2 sequences are SGHTA and FQGTGA. V lost 1 base and J lost 2, with 13 bases in between. The CDR3 runs to 16 residues. For the CDR3, the DNA is TGTGCCAGCAGCTTAATAGGGGACATTATCACAGATACGCAGTATTTT. Amino acid sequence: CASSLIGDIITDTQYF.

The chain combines TRBV5-1 with TRBJ2-1, with D unclear. V was cut by 4 bases and J by 10 bases, with 12 bases left in between. Germline CDR1 and CDR2: SGHRS and YFSETQ. This CDR3 spans 12 amino acids. For the CDR3, the DNA is TGCGCCAGCAGCCCCGGACGGAGCGAGCAGTTCTTC. Translated, it gives CASSPGRSEQFF.

The chain couples TRBV28 to TRBJ2-6, with a weak D call TRBD1 (6 bases). The CDR3 has 17 amino acids. The V end was cut by 2 bases, the J end by 4 bases, with 15 bases between. CDR1 is MDHEN and CDR2 is SYDVKM in the germline V gene. CDR3 sequence reads: CASSLLYTGSGANVLTF. CDR3 DNA: TGTGCCAGCAGTTTACTCTATACAGGGTCGGGGGCCAACGTCCTGACTTTC.

This clone was seen only once. The chain joins TRBV29-1 to TRBJ2-4; D is ambiguous. This CDR3 is built from 10 residues. With 4 bases removed from V and 12 bases from J, the gap between germline ends came to 10 bases. Per the germline V gene, CDR1 is SQVTM and CDR2 is ANQGSEA. The CDR3 nucleotides are TGCAGCGTTGTGGCGACCACTCAGTACTTC. It specifies CSVVATTQYF.

This clone was counted once. V is TRBV6-2 or TRBV6-3 and J is TRBJ2-4; TRBD1 agrees at 9 bases. CDR1 and CDR2 from the germline V gene are MNHEY and SVGEGT. V shed 6 bases, J shed 3 bases, and the junction held 6 bases outside the gene matches. This CDR3 has 15 residues. CDR3 nucleotide sequence: TGTGCCAGCAGCAACGACAGGGGGGTCAAAAACATTCAGTACTTC. Translated: CASSNDRGVKNIQYF.

The rearrangement joins TRBV23-1 to TRBJ2-7; no clear D gene. Being an ORF, TRBV23-1 has a function that is uncertain. This CDR3 region has 12 residues. V shed 2 bases and J shed 1 base, with 3 bases lying between them. The CDR3 DNA reads as TGCGCCAGCAGTCAAGAGTCCTACGAGCAGTACTTC. Translation: CASSQESYEQYF.

DNA for the CDR3: TGTGCCAGCAGTCGACAGGGCGGGCCTAGCACAGATACGCAGTATTTT. Amino acid sequence: CASSRQGGPSTDTQYF. The genes are TRBV6-6 and TRBJ2-3; TRBD1 matches at 7 bases. The CDR3 has 16 amino acids. CDR1 MNHNY and CDR2 SVGAGI come from the germline V gene (reference sequence). V shed 5 bases and J 0 bases; nucleotides not matched to a gene: 8.

The chain has TRBV7-9 and TRBJ1-1; D is perhaps TRBD1 (5 bases). The CDR3 runs 15 residues. Germline CDR1 and CDR2: SEHNR and FQNEAQ (reference sequence). Trimming removed 6 bases at V and 1 base at J, with 15 bases between. The CDR3 nucleotides are TGTGCCAGCAGTTTTGGGGGACTTGCGAACACTGAAGCTTTCTTT. This translates into CASSFGGLANTEAFF.

The chain joins TRBV5-4 to TRBJ2-3; D not resolved. The germline CDR1 and CDR2 sequences are SGHNT and YYREEE (reference sequence). Trimming stripped 4 bases from V and 4 bases from J, with 7 bases between. The CDR3 is 12 amino acids. As DNA, the CDR3 is TGTGCCAGCAGCCGATCCCCAGATACGCAGTATTTT. It codes for CASSRSPDTQYF.

The V gene is TRBV2, the J gene TRBJ1-2, with 10 bases that match TRBD1. The germline V gene encodes CDR1 SNHLY and CDR2 FYNNEI. V shed 3 bases and J 0 bases; nucleotides not matched to a gene: 1. This CDR3 region has 15 residues. CDR3 protein: CASSEGQGPNYGYTF. CDR3 nucleotides: TGTGCCAGCAGTGAGGGACAGGGGCCTAACTATGGCTACACCTTC.

This chain uses TRBV28 with TRBJ2-6; 12 bases line up with TRBD2. CDR1 MDHEN and CDR2 SYDVKM come from the germline V gene. This CDR3 spans 22 amino acids. J was trimmed by 0 bases and V by 3 bases; bases with no gene match: 15. The CDR3, as DNA: TGTGCCAGCAGTTTCCTTACGACTAGCGGGAGAGCTCATTTCTCTGGGGCCAACGTCCTGACTTTC. Protein sequence: CASSFLTTSGRAHFSGANVLTF.

The chain recombines TRBV7-2 with TRBJ1-1; the match to TRBD1 covers 10 bases. Germline CDR1 and CDR2: SGHTA and FQGNSA. The CDR3 consists of 15 residues. V trimming: 4 bases; J trimming: 6 bases; junction bases outside the gene matches: 8. The CDR3 sequence is CASSSRQGALAEAFF. The CDR3 coding sequence is TGTGCCAGCAGCTCCAGACAGGGGGCTTTGGCTGAAGCTTTCTTT.

J is TRBJ1-5 and V is TRBV25-1; D remains ambiguous. The CDR3 contains 13 residues. Trimming pared 4 bases from V and 4 bases from J, leaving 8 bases between. Germline-derived CDR1 and CDR2 are MGHDK and SYGVNS. CDR3 sequence reads: CASSGVGNQPQHF. The CDR3, as DNA: TGTGCCAGCAGTGGGGTCGGGAATCAGCCCCAGCATTTT.